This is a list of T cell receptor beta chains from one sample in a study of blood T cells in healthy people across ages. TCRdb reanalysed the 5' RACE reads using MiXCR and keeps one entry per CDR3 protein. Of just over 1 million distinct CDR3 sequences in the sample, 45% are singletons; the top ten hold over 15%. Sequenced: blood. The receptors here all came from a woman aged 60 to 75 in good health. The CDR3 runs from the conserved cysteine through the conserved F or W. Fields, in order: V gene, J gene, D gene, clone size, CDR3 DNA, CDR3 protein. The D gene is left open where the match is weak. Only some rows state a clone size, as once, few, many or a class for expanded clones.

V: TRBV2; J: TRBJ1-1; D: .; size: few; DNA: TGTGCCAGCAGTGACCAAGGGGGAACCACTGAAGCTTTCTTT; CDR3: CASSDQGGTTEAFF
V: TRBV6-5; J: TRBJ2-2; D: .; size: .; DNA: TGTGCCAGCAGTTACTCTGCAGGGGAATCCGGGGAGCTGTTTTTT; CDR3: CASSYSAGESGELFF
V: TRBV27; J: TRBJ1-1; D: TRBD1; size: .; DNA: TGTGCCACCAAGGACAGGGCTAGAACTGAAGCTTTCTTT; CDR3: CATKDRARTEAFF
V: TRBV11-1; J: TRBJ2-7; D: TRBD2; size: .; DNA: TGTGCCAGCAGCCCCCTAGCGGGAGGGCCAACCTCCGAGCAGTACTTC; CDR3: CASSPLAGGPTSEQYF
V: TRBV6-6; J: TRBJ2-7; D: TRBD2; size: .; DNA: TGTGCCAGCAGGACTAGCGGGCACACCTCCTACGAGCAGTACTTC; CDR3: CASRTSGHTSYEQYF
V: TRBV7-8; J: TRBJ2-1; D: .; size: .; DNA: TGTGCCAGCAGCTTATTGTCTAGAAAAGACAATGAGCAGTTCTTC; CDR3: CASSLLSRKDNEQFF
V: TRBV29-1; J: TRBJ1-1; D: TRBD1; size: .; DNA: TGCAGCGTTGTCCCCGGGACAGGGAGGACTGAAGCTTTCTTT; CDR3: CSVVPGTGRTEAFF
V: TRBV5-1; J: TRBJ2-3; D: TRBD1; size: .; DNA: TGCGCCAGCAGCCCACAGATCCGGGACAGGGGTAGCACAGATACGCAGTATTTT; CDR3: CASSPQIRDRGSTDTQYF
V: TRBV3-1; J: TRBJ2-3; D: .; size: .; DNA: TGTGCCAGCAGCCAAGTCCCCGGACAGAGTACGCAGTATTTT; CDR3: CASSQVPGQSTQYF
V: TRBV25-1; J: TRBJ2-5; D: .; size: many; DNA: TGTGCCAGCTTTGACGGGGGAGAGACCCAGTACTTC; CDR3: CASFDGGETQYF
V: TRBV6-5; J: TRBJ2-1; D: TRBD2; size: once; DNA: TGTGCCAGCACCCGGGGACGGGGGGTCCGGAATGAGCAGTTCTTC; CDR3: CASTRGRGVRNEQFF
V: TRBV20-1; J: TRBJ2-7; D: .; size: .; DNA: TGCAGTGCTAGAGATCGGATGGGGATTCCCTACGAGCAGTACTTC; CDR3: CSARDRMGIPYEQYF